The next 29 T cell receptor beta chains were all read from a single sample in a study of blood T cell repertoires in COVID-19. Clones were sequenced by immunoSEQ multiplex PCR, and TCRdb holds only the in-frame ones, with some missing. The data hold a few hundred thousand clones, with 86% observed a single time. Sequencing was carried out using peripheral blood. The source of these receptors is a woman younger than 45 with active or convalescent COVID-19.

The chain has TRBV4-3 and TRBJ2-5; 14 bases line up with TRBD2. J gave up 5 bases and V 1 base, and 9 bases lay outside the gene matches. Germline V gene data show CDR1 as LGHNA and CDR2 as YSLEER. This CDR3 is built from 18 residues. The CDR3: CASSQGATSGGALETQYF. The CDR3 DNA reads as TGCGCCAGCAGCCAAGGAGCGACTAGCGGGGGGGCCCTGGAGACCCAGTACTTC.

About this clone: The sample carries other DNA sequences with the same CDR3. This rearrangement joins TRBV9 to TRBJ2-7; 7 nucleotides match TRBD1. V trimming: 3 bases; J trimming: 6 bases; junction bases outside the gene matches: 0. The CDR3 length is 11 residues. Looked up from germline, CDR1 is SGDLS and CDR2 is YYNGEE. The CDR3 DNA sequence: TGTGCCAGCAGCGCAGGGGGCGAGCAGTACTTC. Its translation is CASSAGGEQYF.

The gene calls are TRBV19 and TRBJ1-6; 7 positions match TRBD1. This CDR3 spans 16 amino acids. V lost 2 bases to trimming and J lost 10 bases; unmatched junction nucleotides: 11. Germline values: CDR1 LNHDA, CDR2 SQIVND (reference sequence). CDR3 residues: CASSIRQGWDGSPLHF. The CDR3 region has the DNA TGTGCCAGTAGTATACGACAGGGTTGGGATGGCTCACCCCTCCACTTT.

This chain uses TRBV6-6 with TRBJ2-7, with 14 positions matching TRBD2. The CDR3 runs to 15 residues. The germline CDR1 and CDR2 sequences are MNHNY and SVGAGI (reference sequence). V gave up 6 bases and J gave up 5 bases; unmatched junction bases: 6. The CDR3 protein is CASRPRLAGGHEQYF. Written as DNA, the CDR3 is TGTGCCAGCAGACCACGACTAGCGGGGGGGCACGAGCAGTACTTC.

The chain uses TRBV28 and TRBJ2-2; no firm D call. V dropped 6 bases and J dropped 3 bases, with 11 bases sitting between them. The CDR3 consists of 14 residues. The germline V gene encodes CDR1 MDHEN and CDR2 SYDVKM. CDR3 coding DNA: TGTGCCAGCAGCACCCGGTCCTACACCGGGGAGCTGTTTTTT. Its translation: CASSTRSYTGELFF. Together with reference TRBV28 and TRBJ2-2, the CDR3 gives the full variable domain: DVKVTQSSRYLVKRTGEKVFLECVQDMDHENMFWYRQDPGLGLRLIYFSYDVKMKEKGDIPEGYSVSREKKERFSLILESASTNQTSMYLCASSTRSYTGELFFGEGSRLTVL.

This chain joins TRBV21-1 and TRBJ1-2; the DNA was not compared with TRBD1, the D call given in the table. TRBV21-1 is shown as a pseudogene. The CDR3 has 14 amino acids. CDR3 residues: CASSKDSRNYGYTF. CDR3 DNA: TGTGCCAGCAGCAAGGACAGCCGAAACTATGGCTACACCTTC.

The genes are TRBV4-1 and TRBJ1-4; a weak D match, TRBD1 (5 bases). Between the trimmed V and J ends, which lost 0 bases and 4 bases, there was a span of 9 bases. This CDR3 has 15 amino acids. The V gene's germline CDR1 is MGHRA and CDR2 YSYEKL. This chain's CDR3 is CASSQDGASNEKLFF. Here the CDR3 DNA reads TGCGCCAGCAGCCAAGATGGGGCAAGTAATGAAAAACTGTTTTTT.

The V call is TRBV2, the J call TRBJ1-2; D unclear. The CDR3 runs 13 residues. The V gene lost 2 bases and the J gene lost 6 bases, with 10 bases spanning the gap. Germline CDR1 and CDR2: SNHLY and FYNNEI. The CDR3 sequence is CASSETGYDGYTF. CDR3 DNA: TGTGCCAGCAGTGAAACGGGGTATGATGGCTACACCTTC.

The V call is TRBV5-6, the J call TRBJ2-3; D gene unclear. Looked up from germline, CDR1 is SGHDT and CDR2 is YYEEEE. This CDR3 contains 16 residues. The V and J ends lost 0 bases and 0 bases respectively, with 11 bases between them. The CDR3 loop reads CASSLGLTSSTDTQYF. The CDR3 DNA sequence: TGTGCCAGCAGCTTGGGGCTCACATCAAGCACAGATACGCAGTATTTT.

This chain uses TRBV5-6 with TRBJ2-3; 10 bases align to TRBD1. The ends lost 4 bases at V and 2 bases at J; junction bases unmatched: 4. Germline loops: CDR1 SGHDT, CDR2 YYEEEE. The CDR3 has 15 amino acids. The CDR3 loop reads CASSTGTGDTDTQYF. For the CDR3, the DNA is TGTGCCAGCAGCACCGGGACAGGGGACACAGATACGCAGTATTTT.

The rearrangement links TRBV18 to TRBJ1-2; 8 nucleotides align to TRBD1. Germline trimming cut 6 bases from V and 8 bases from J; bases unmatched to any gene: 5. Looked up from germline, CDR1 is KGHSH and CDR2 is LQKENI. The CDR3 is 12 residues long. The DNA for the CDR3 is TGTGCCAGCTCCTGGACAGGGAACGGCTACACCTTC. Protein: CASSWTGNGYTF.

V usage is TRBV4-2 and J usage is TRBJ1-1, with D maybe TRBD1 (5 bases). Germline CDR1 reads LGHNA; CDR2 reads YNFKEQ. The CDR3 extends over 16 amino acids. The V and J ends lost 1 base and 4 bases respectively, with 16 bases between them. The CDR3: CASSQGSGGAGTEAFF. CDR3 coding DNA: TGTGCCAGCAGCCAAGGTAGCGGAGGGGCGGGCACTGAAGCTTTCTTT.

This chain connects TRBV6-2 or TRBV6-3 to TRBJ2-5, with D maybe TRBD1 (5 bases). Germline V lookup: CDR1 MNHEY, CDR2 SVGEGT. The CDR3 sequence is 16 residues long. Trimming removed 0 bases from V and 5 bases from J, with 16 bases in between. CDR3 loop: CASSYSLRGNGETQYF. The DNA for the CDR3 is TGTGCCAGCAGTTACTCGCTAAGGGGTAACGGGGAGACCCAGTACTTC.

The chain combines TRBV4-3 with TRBJ2-1; 8 bases map to TRBD1. This CDR3 region has 13 residues. V gave up 8 bases and J gave up 7 bases; unmatched junction bases: 7. Germline lookup yields CDR1 LGHNA and CDR2 YSLEER. The CDR3 sequence is CASADRVGNEQFF. For the CDR3, the DNA is TGCGCCAGCGCGGACAGGGTTGGGAATGAGCAGTTCTTC.

The rearrangement links TRBV7-2 to TRBJ2-7; 11 bases agree with TRBD2. The germline gives CDR1 SGHTA, CDR2 FQGNSA. V lost 4 bases and J lost 0; bases outside the gene matches: 2. This CDR3 region has 15 residues. The CDR3 loop reads CASSSSGGPSYEQYF. The CDR3 nucleotides are TGTGCCAGCAGCTCTAGCGGGGGGCCCTCCTACGAGCAGTACTTC.

The chain has TRBV6-1 and TRBJ1-2; perhaps TRBD1 as D (6 bases). The CDR3 totals 17 residues. Deletions cut 0 bases from V and 8 bases from J, with 22 bases between. Looked up from germline, CDR1 is MNHNS and CDR2 is SASEGT. The chain's CDR3 is CASSEAPLAWGRRGYTF. Here the CDR3 DNA reads TGTGCCAGCAGTGAAGCCCCCTTGGCTTGGGGGCGCAGGGGCTACACCTTC.

This clone appeared once. The CDR3 bases are TGCGCCAGCAGCGGCGCAAGGCCGGGACTAGCGGGGGCTAATGAGCAGTTCTTC. Its protein product is CASSGARPGLAGANEQFF. The chain links TRBV5-1 to TRBJ2-1; 14 nucleotides align to TRBD2. The V segment lost 4 bases and the J segment 7 bases; nucleotides outside the gene matches: 13. The CDR3 is 18 amino acids. Germline-derived CDR1 and CDR2 are SGHRS and YFSETQ.

The rearrangement uses TRBV6-5 and TRBJ1-2; D may be TRBD1 (6 bases). Germline values: CDR1 MNHEY, CDR2 SVGAGI. This CDR3 is built from 13 residues. V gave up 6 bases and J gave up 6 bases, with 14 bases separating them. CDR3 in amino acids: CASSKQQGNGYTF. CDR3 DNA sequence: TGTGCCAGCAGCAAACAACAGGGAAATGGCTACACCTTC.

Only a few counts were recorded for this clone. The CDR3 is CASRVGRVDTGELFF. CDR3 sequence (DNA): TGTGCCAGCAGGGTCGGGAGGGTTGACACCGGGGAGCTGTTTTTT. The rearrangement links TRBV28 to TRBJ2-2, with TRBD2 identical over 8 bases. Germline CDR1 is MDHEN and CDR2 is SYDVKM. This CDR3 comprises 15 residues. V was clipped by 6 bases and J by 3 bases; unmatched bases: 6.

The CDR3 DNA reads as TGTGCCAGTACCGGGACAGGTGGGAATGAGCAGTTCTTC. Amino acid sequence: CASTGTGGNEQFF. The chain links TRBV25-1 to TRBJ2-1; 8 bases line up with TRBD1. The CDR3 runs 13 residues. Trimming at V came to 9 bases and at J to 7 bases, leaving 8 bases not matched to a gene. The germline V gene encodes CDR1 MGHDK and CDR2 SYGVNS.

The J gene is TRBJ2-1, the V gene TRBV28; TRBD1 matches at 7 bases. CDR1 and CDR2 (germline): MDHEN, SYDVKM. Losses at the gene ends were 5 bases for V and 4 bases for J; bases not matched to a gene: 5. CDR3 length equals 14 residues. CDR3 DNA sequence: TGTGCCAGCAGTCCCGGGACAGCGTACAATGAGCAGTTCTTC. It yields the protein CASSPGTAYNEQFF.

This clone occurred a few times. This sequence joins TRBV12-3 or TRBV12-4 and TRBJ1-1; no clear D. V dropped 3 bases and J dropped 3 bases, with 8 bases sitting between them. CDR3 length equals 13 residues. The CDR3 nucleotides read TGTGCCAGCAGTTTTGAGGCAGACACTGAAGCTTTCTTT. Encoded protein: CASSFEADTEAFF.

The CDR3, as DNA: TGTGCCAGCAGTTTAGGACTAGCGGGGGGGTTGGTAGAAGAGACCCAGTACTTC. It encodes CASSLGLAGGLVEETQYF. The gene calls are TRBV28 and TRBJ2-5, with 15 bases identical to TRBD2. The CDR3 runs 18 residues. V trimming: 2 bases; J trimming: 3 bases; junction bases outside the gene matches: 7. Looked up from germline, CDR1 is MDHEN and CDR2 is SYDVKM.

This clone was counted a few times. The chain combines TRBV7-9 with TRBJ1-3; the match to TRBD1 covers 7 bases. The CDR3 runs to 15 residues. CDR1 and CDR2 (germline): SEHNR, FQNEAQ (reference sequence). J was trimmed by 3 bases and V by 5 bases; bases with no gene match: 7. For the CDR3, the DNA is TGTGCCAGCAGCCGCTCCGGGACAGATGGAAACACCATATATTTT. Translated, it gives CASSRSGTDGNTIYF.

This clone has only a few counts. This chain links TRBV5-1 with TRBJ2-2; D ambiguous. The CDR3 length is 16 residues. V shed 0 bases and J shed 0 bases, with 9 bases lying between them. Germline assignment: CDR1 SGHRS and CDR2 YFSETQ. The CDR3 loop is CASSLVSVSNTGELFF. The CDR3 DNA sequence: TGCGCCAGCAGCTTGGTAAGCGTGTCGAACACCGGGGAGCTGTTTTTT.

The rearrangement links TRBV7-9 to TRBJ1-3; D is possibly TRBD1 (5 bases). CDR3 length equals 13 residues. V lost 10 bases, J lost 2 bases, and 12 bases lay in between. Germline V lookup: CDR1 SEHNR, CDR2 FQNEAQ (reference sequence). The CDR3 DNA sequence: TGTGCCACCGCATGGACAACTGGAAACACCATATATTTT. Translation: CATAWTTGNTIYF. The whole variable domain, remainder taken from reference TRBV7-9 and TRBJ1-3, is DTGVSQNPRHKITKRGQNVTFRCDPISEHNRLYWYRQTLGQGPEFLTYFQNEAQLEKSRLLSDRFSAERPKGSFSTLEIQRTEQGDSAMYLCATAWTTGNTIYFGEGSWLTVV.

The CDR3 loop is CASSFGRDQPQHF. The CDR3 nucleotides read TGTGCCAGCAGCTTCGGCAGGGATCAGCCCCAGCATTTT. The chain employs TRBV7-2 and TRBJ1-5; tentative D call: TRBD1 (5 bases). The CDR3 is made up of 13 amino acids. Germline CDR1 reads SGHTA; CDR2 reads FQGNSA. The V and J ends lost 3 bases and 5 bases respectively, with 8 bases between them.

This chain links TRBV6-5 with TRBJ1-4; the D is unclear. Germline-derived CDR1 and CDR2 are MNHEY and SVGAGI. Trimming shortened V by 6 bases and J by 13 bases, and 9 bases separated the two germline ends. The length of the CDR3 is 10 residues. The CDR3 DNA sequence: TGTGCCAGCAGAGCGGCGAGACTGTTTTTT. This gives the protein CASRAARLFF.

The V and J genes are TRBV9 and TRBJ2-3, with TRBD2 matching 9 bases. The CDR3 sequence is 16 residues long. Trimming at V came to 0 bases and at J to 2 bases, leaving 4 bases not matched to a gene. Per germline, CDR1 SGDLS and CDR2 YYNGEE. The CDR3 nucleotides are TGTGCCAGCAGCGTAGAAGCTAGCGGGGCCACAGATACGCAGTATTTT. Translation gives CASSVEASGATDTQYF. Based on the CDR3 plus reference TRBV9 and TRBJ2-3, the full variable domain is DSGVTQTPKHLITATGQRVTLRCSPRSGDLSVYWYQQSLDQGLQFLIQYYNGEERAKGNILERFSAQQFPDLHSELNLSSLELGDSALYFCASSVEASGATDTQYFGPGTRLTVL.